This passage covers 21 T cell receptor beta chains from one sample sequenced in a study of shared clonotypes between healthy human individuals. Repertoires were generated with immunoSEQ multiplex PCR, while TCRdb's copy carries only in-frame clones and drops some. Counted here are millions of clones, more than 85% occurring once; the ten biggest clones make up roughly 1.7%. Naive CD8 cells were CD45RO-negative, positively selected for CCR7, excluding terminally differentiated effector memory CD45RA+ cells. Source material: naive CD8+ T cells from PBMCs. These receptors originate from a man aged 18 to 30 in good health. Some clones in this sample may be carry-over from other donors' samples.

This chain links TRBV5-4 with TRBJ2-7; 7 bases fit TRBD2. This CDR3 has 18 amino acids. The V and J ends lost 0 bases and 5 bases, in that order; junction bases with no gene match: 17. Germline V gives CDR1 SGHNT, CDR2 YYREEE (reference sequence). CDR3 region: CASSLAISARGSRNEQYF. CDR3 in DNA: TGTGCCAGCAGCTTGGCGATATCGGCGCGCGGGAGCAGAAACGAGCAGTACTTC. The whole variable domain, filled in from reference TRBV5-4 and TRBJ2-7, reads ETGVTQSPTHLIKTRGQQVTLRCSSQSGHNTVSWYQQALGQGPQFIFQYYREEENGRGNFPPRFSGLQFPNYSSELNVNALELDDSALYLCASSLAISARGSRNEQYFGPGTRLTVT.

This chain connects TRBV5-1 to TRBJ2-5; tentatively, D is TRBD2 (5 bases). The CDR3 spans 15 residues. Germline CDR1 reads SGHRS; CDR2 reads YFSETQ. V was pared by 0 bases and J by 2 bases, with 11 bases between. CDR3 in DNA: TGCGCCAGCAGCTTGGACCCAAGCGGACAAGAGACCCAGTACTTC. This codes for CASSLDPSGQETQYF.

The CDR3 spells CASRTPRGIAFF. CDR3 DNA: TGTGCCAGCAGGACCCCCAGGGGTATCGCTTTCTTT. The chain recombines TRBV27 with TRBJ1-1; weak D call: TRBD1 (6 bases). The V end lost 6 bases, the J end lost 11 bases, and 16 bases lay between the germline ends. Germline V lookup: CDR1 MNHEY, CDR2 SMNVEV (reference sequence). The CDR3 has 12 residues.

The rearrangement joins TRBV7-9 to TRBJ2-1; 9 nucleotides agree with TRBD2. The length of the CDR3 is 15 residues. The germline gives CDR1 SEHNR, CDR2 FQNEAQ (reference sequence). V dropped 6 bases and J dropped 6; count of bases not matched to a gene: 9. CDR3 sequence: CASRTREGLFNEQFF. The CDR3 DNA follows: TGTGCCAGCAGGACGCGGGAGGGTCTCTTCAATGAGCAGTTCTTC.

The genes are TRBV28 and TRBJ1-5; D perhaps matches TRBD1 (5 bases). CDR1 is MDHEN, CDR2 SYDVKM, per germline. Trimming removed 7 bases at V and 7 bases at J, with 17 bases between. The CDR3 contains 14 residues. CDR3 bases: TGTGCCAGCATCCTTAAACGGCAGGGCCAGCCCCAGCATTTT. Amino acids: CASILKRQGQPQHF.

The sample holds one count of this clone. V and J are TRBV27 and TRBJ2-7; TRBD1 matches at 8 bases. Per the germline V gene, CDR1 is MNHEY and CDR2 is SMNVEV (reference sequence). The CDR3 consists of 15 residues. Unmatched junction bases numbered 10, after V lost 6 bases and J lost 3 bases. The CDR3 region is CASSQGGDRFYEQYF. The CDR3 bases are TGTGCCAGCAGCCAAGGAGGGGACAGGTTCTACGAGCAGTACTTC.

This chain joins TRBV4-1 and TRBJ1-1, with D possibly matching TRBD1 (5 bases). V was trimmed by 4 bases and J by 1 base, leaving 13 bases between them. The CDR3 is 15 amino acids. Germline assignment: CDR1 MGHRA and CDR2 YSYEKL. The CDR3 region is CASSLLGGANTEAFF. Here the CDR3 DNA reads TGCGCCAGCAGCCTCCTGGGGGGTGCGAACACTGAAGCTTTCTTT.

J is TRBJ1-2 and V is TRBV6-7, with D unclear. TRBV6-7 is sorted into the ORF group, with uncertain function. This CDR3 region has 14 residues. With 5 bases removed from V and 3 bases from J, the gap between germline ends came to 13 bases. In nucleotides, the CDR3 is TGTGCCAGCAGTCAGCGTGCAGAATACTATGGCTACACCTTC. Protein sequence: CASSQRAEYYGYTF.

The chain couples TRBV29-1 to TRBJ2-2; no definite D call. CDR3 size: 16 residues. V gave up 6 bases and J gave up 1 base, with 18 bases separating them. Germline-derived CDR1 and CDR2 are SQVTM and ANQGSEA. The CDR3 DNA sequence: TGCAGCGTCTCCCCCCGGGCCGTCGGGAACACCGGGGAGCTGTTTTTT. It codes for CSVSPRAVGNTGELFF.

V gene TRBV5-1 combines with J gene TRBJ2-2; D gene unclear. The CDR3 sequence is 13 residues long. V gave up 9 bases and J gave up 6 bases, with 15 bases separating them. Germline lookup yields CDR1 SGHRS and CDR2 YFSETQ. CDR3 amino acids: CATQGDAAGELFF. As DNA, the CDR3 is TGCGCCACCCAAGGTGACGCGGCCGGGGAGCTGTTTTTT.

The V call is TRBV2, the J call TRBJ2-7, with D possibly being TRBD2 (6 bases). The V gene lost 5 bases and the J gene lost 5 bases, with 25 bases spanning the gap. Germline assignment: CDR1 SNHLY and CDR2 FYNNEI. CDR3 length: 17 residues. The CDR3 region is CASSTAGGQREAHEQYF. The CDR3 DNA is TGTGCCAGCAGTACCGCCGGAGGGCAGAGGGAGGCCCACGAGCAGTACTTC.

This chain connects TRBV19 to TRBJ2-5, with a tentative D call TRBD1 (5 bases). Germline V gene lookup returns CDR1 LNHDA and CDR2 SQIVND (reference sequence). The CDR3 is made up of 14 amino acids. V was cut by 9 bases and J by 5 bases, with 19 bases left in between. The CDR3 bases are TGTGCCAGCCCCCTGTGGTCAGGGTGGGAGACCCAGTACTTC. Its protein product is CASPLWSGWETQYF.

This clone has just a few counts. The rearrangement links TRBV9 to TRBJ1-5; no firm D call. V shed 0 bases and J shed 8 bases, with 9 bases lying between them. From germline, CDR1 is SGDLS and CDR2 YYNGEE. CDR3 length: 13 amino acids. The CDR3 protein is CASSVEGGEPQHF. CDR3 in DNA: TGTGCCAGCAGCGTAGAGGGCGGTGAGCCCCAGCATTTT.

The chain has TRBV7-9 and TRBJ2-7, with unresolved D. The germline gives CDR1 SEHNR, CDR2 FQNEAQ (reference sequence). V was pared by 6 bases and J by 3 bases, with 12 bases between. CDR3 length equals 13 residues. The CDR3 DNA follows: TGTGCCAGCAGGAAAAAAGACGGCTACGAGCAGTACTTC. Translation: CASRKKDGYEQYF.

The CDR3 is CASRNRDRAPGNRPQHF. In nucleotides, the CDR3 is TGTGCCAGCCGGAACCGGGACAGGGCCCCGGGGAACAGGCCCCAGCATTTT. The chain joins TRBV2 to TRBJ1-5; 9 nucleotides match TRBD1. Losses at the gene ends were 8 bases for V and 9 bases for J; bases not matched to a gene: 20. The CDR3 covers 17 residues. Germline assignment: CDR1 SNHLY and CDR2 FYNNEI.

The chain joins TRBV29-1 to TRBJ2-1; 10 nucleotides agree with TRBD2. With V trimmed by 5 bases and J by 4 bases, 14 bases remained unmatched. CDR3 length: 17 residues. The V gene's germline CDR1 is SQVTM and CDR2 ANQGSEA. This CDR3 is CSVPFPEGTSVYNEQFF. In DNA form, the CDR3 reads TGCAGCGTTCCGTTTCCCGAAGGGACTAGCGTATACAATGAGCAGTTCTTC.

The CDR3 region has the DNA TGTGCCAGCAGCCAACCCGATGGTACCCGCCCCCCCTACGAGCAGTACTTC. It is translated as CASSQPDGTRPPYEQYF. This sequence joins TRBV4-2 and TRBJ2-7; D uncertain. The CDR3 runs to 17 residues. V shed 2 bases and J shed 2 bases, with 19 bases lying between them. Germline V gene sequence: CDR1 LGHNA, CDR2 YNFKEQ.

The genes are TRBV7-9 and TRBJ2-1; 8 positions agree with TRBD1. Per germline, CDR1 SEHNR and CDR2 FQNEAQ (reference sequence). After removal of 5 bases from V and 1 base from J, the junction contained 10 bases not matched to a gene. The CDR3 contains 17 residues. The CDR3 bases are TGTGCCAGCAGCCCCTACTGGACAGGGCAATCCTACAATGAGCAGTTCTTC. Residues: CASSPYWTGQSYNEQFF.

The chain carries TRBV5-6 and TRBJ2-4; 8 bases fit TRBD1. This CDR3 has 14 amino acids. The J segment lost 8 bases and the V segment lost 4 bases, leaving 8 bases of the junction unmatched. Germline CDR1 SGHDT, CDR2 YYEEEE. CDR3 coding DNA: TGTGCCAGCAGCGACGGACAGGGAAGGTACATTCAGTACTTC. Its protein is CASSDGQGRYIQYF. The whole variable domain, remainder taken from reference TRBV5-6 and TRBJ2-4, is DAGVTQSPTHLIKTRGQQVTLRCSPKSGHDTVSWYQQALGQGPQFIFQYYEEEERQRGNFPDRFSGHQFPNYSSELNVNALLLGDSALYLCASSDGQGRYIQYFGAGTRLSVL.

The table lists this clone with a few counts. J is TRBJ1-1 and V is TRBV19; D is perhaps TRBD1 (6 bases). Trimming took off 3 bases at V and 1 base at J, with 12 bases between the two ends. The CDR3 is 15 amino acids. Germline V lookup: CDR1 LNHDA, CDR2 SQIVND (reference sequence). CDR3 residues: CASSIRQAANTEAFF. Written as DNA, the CDR3 is TGTGCCAGTAGTATCCGACAGGCCGCGAACACTGAAGCTTTCTTT.

This sequence joins TRBV19 and TRBJ1-1, with 7 positions matching TRBD1. Germline CDR1 LNHDA, CDR2 SQIVND (reference sequence). With V trimmed by 0 bases and J by 5 bases, 6 bases remained unmatched. The CDR3 length is 15 residues. CDR3 coding DNA: TGTGCCAGTAGTATAGAACGACAGGGTTGGACTGAAGCTTTCTTT. Translating it yields CASSIERQGWTEAFF.